The entry that follows covers one TCR beta chain sequence. What it binds is unknown. Sequencing was performed with immunoSEQ multiplex PCR; in TCRdb, only in-frame clones are kept and a portion is missing. The sample lists 40,000 to 65,000 clones, 81% occurring once. V gave up 6 bases and J gave up 2 bases, with 11 bases separating them. The germline CDR1 and CDR2 sequences are MNHEY and SMNVEV (reference sequence). The CDR3 has 14 amino acids. This sample is drawn from a study of PD-1 blockade in mismatch repair-deficient tumors. Findings of the study overall: After pembrolizumab, tumor-resident clones rose rapidly, then generally contracted before radiologic responses.

The TCR-sequenced patients were a few responders to pembrolizumab. The rearrangement joins TRBV27 to TRBJ2-1; the D is unclear. The TCR comes from an adult with mismatch repair-deficient cancer. Sample: peripheral blood, taken less than 21 weeks after starting pembrolizumab. CDR3 loop: CASRMVPPYNEQFF. In DNA form, the CDR3 reads TGTGCCAGCAGAATGGTACCCCCCTACAATGAGCAGTTCTTC.